This T cell receptor beta chain emerged from a study of persistence of HIV-infected CD4 T cells. Across the study: Antigen stimulation activated a lower proportion of cells, more of them memory, than anti-CD3/anti-CD28 stimulation.

The CDR3 runs 15 residues. Germline CDR1 is SGHAT and CDR2 is FQDESV (reference sequence). Trimming removed 6 bases at V and 2 bases at J, with 15 bases between. Anti-CD3/anti-CD28 beads served as a nonspecific positive control stimulus. Sorting selected CD4+ T cells upregulating both CD40 ligand and CD69. This was the immunoSEQ version 4 assay in survey mode. Only in-frame clones appear in the TCRdb table, and some are missing; sequencing was by immunoSEQ multiplex PCR. Seen here are fewer than 50,000 clones, approximately 93% observed once, and the top ten hold under 2%. As for this clone: The antigen is unknown.

V gene TRBV11-1 combines with J gene TRBJ2-3, with TRBD2 as a possible D gene (6 bases). The sequencing here drew on CD4+ T cells sorted from PBMCs after approximately 20-hour stimulation, taken from a patient who received antiretroviral therapy. This sequence was found in an adult man with HIV who was CMV-seropositive. CDR3 residues: CASSPRLGNTDTQYF. The CDR3 DNA is TGTGCCAGCAGTCCAAGACTAGGAAACACAGATACGCAGTATTTT.